The next 23 T cell receptor beta chains were all read from a single sample in a study of control samples from healthy donors and cancer patients. The data were produced by immunoSEQ multiplex PCR, yet TCRdb's version contains in-frame clones alone and is incomplete. The table lists around 120,000 clones, about 94% of them singletons. Sequencing was performed on blood. The receptors were gathered from a man between 25 and 39 years old in good health.

The chain is built from TRBV6-5 and TRBJ1-5; D is ambiguous. There are 12 residues in the CDR3. The ends were cut back, 7 bases at V and 4 bases at J, with 8 bases in the middle. CDR1 MNHEY and CDR2 SVGAGI come from the germline V gene. The CDR3 DNA sequence: TGTGCCAGCACTACGGGGAATCAGCCCCAGCATTTT. It encodes CASTTGNQPQHF.

V usage is TRBV7-6 and J usage is TRBJ1-1; 7 bases fit TRBD1. The V and J ends lost 2 bases and 2 bases, in that order; junction bases with no gene match: 5. This CDR3 contains 15 residues. In germline, CDR1 is SGHVS, CDR2 FNYEAQ. CDR3 DNA: TGTGCCAGCAGCTTACGCGCAGGGGGTAACACTGAAGCTTTCTTT. Translated, it gives CASSLRAGGNTEAFF.

The chain recombines TRBV30 with TRBJ1-2; D is ambiguous. V shed 4 bases and J shed 7 bases, with 7 bases lying between them. CDR1 GTSNPN and CDR2 SVGIG come from the germline V gene (reference sequence). The CDR3 loop spans 10 amino acids. The CDR3 here is CAWIGLGYTF. Written as DNA, the CDR3 is TGTGCCTGGATTGGGCTTGGCTACACCTTC.

V and J are TRBV27 and TRBJ2-7, with TRBD2 identical over 9 bases. The CDR3 is made up of 15 amino acids. After removal of 3 bases from V and 3 bases from J, the junction contained 6 bases not matched to a gene. CDR1 is MNHEY, CDR2 SMNVEV, per germline (reference sequence). CDR3 coding DNA: TGTGCCAGCAGTTTTAGGCTAGCGGGGATCTACGAGCAGTACTTC. This encodes CASSFRLAGIYEQYF.

The chain couples TRBV9 to TRBJ1-1; TRBD1 aligns across 9 bases. Germline V gene data show CDR1 as SGDLS and CDR2 as YYNGEE. This CDR3 is built from 15 residues. Unmatched junction bases numbered 11, after V lost 4 bases and J lost 7 bases. The CDR3 loop reads CASSSVDRGGGEAFF. The CDR3 nucleotides are TGTGCCAGCAGCTCCGTGGACAGGGGCGGGGGTGAAGCTTTCTTT.

This rearrangement joins TRBV29-1 to TRBJ2-5; tentatively, D is TRBD1 or TRBD2 (7 bases each). Trimming removed 2 bases from V and 4 bases from J, with 11 bases in between. Germline V gene lookup returns CDR1 SQVTM and CDR2 ANQGSEA. This CDR3 region has 13 residues. Written as DNA, the CDR3 is TGCAGCGTTGAATCCAGGGGGGGAGAGACCCAGTACTTC. Translating it yields CSVESRGGETQYF.

The genes are TRBV19 and TRBJ2-1; D not certain. V dropped 3 bases and J dropped 5 bases, with 5 bases sitting between them. This CDR3 is built from 12 residues. Germline V gene data show CDR1 as LNHDA and CDR2 as SQIVND (reference sequence). The CDR3 reads CASSMRDNEQFF. DNA of the CDR3: TGTGCCAGTAGTATGCGAGACAATGAGCAGTTCTTC.

The chain links TRBV2 to TRBJ1-5; TRBD1 might be the D (5 bases). V was clipped by 1 base and J by 1 base, with 8 bases between them. Germline V gene lookup returns CDR1 SNHLY and CDR2 FYNNEI. The CDR3 has 15 amino acids. CDR3 in DNA: TGTGCCAGCAGTGAAGAGACAGCAAGCAATCAGCCCCAGCATTTT. Amino acids: CASSEETASNQPQHF.

The V call is TRBV5-1, the J call TRBJ1-2, with a weak D call TRBD1 (5 bases). The CDR3 length is 14 residues. V was shortened by 0 bases and J by 8 bases, with 14 bases between the two germline ends. The germline CDR1 and CDR2 sequences are SGHRS and YFSETQ. In DNA, the CDR3 is TGCGCCAGCAGCTTGGCGGGGGACGCAGGCGGCTACACCTTC. Translating gives CASSLAGDAGGYTF.

The rearrangement uses TRBV7-9 and TRBJ2-2; D might be TRBD1 or TRBD2, each matching 5 bases. V lost 6 bases and J 8 bases, leaving 16 bases between the germline ends. Germline V gene data show CDR1 as SEHNR and CDR2 as FQNEAQ (reference sequence). The CDR3 is made up of 14 amino acids. CDR3 loop: CASRDGTGTGELFF. The CDR3 region has the DNA TGTGCCAGCAGGGACGGGACGGGGACGGGGGAGCTGTTTTTT.

The genes are TRBV12-3 or TRBV12-4 and TRBJ1-2, with D maybe TRBD1 (6 bases). V was trimmed by 5 bases and J by 8 bases, leaving 15 bases between them. CDR3 length: 13 residues. The CDR3 region has the DNA TGTGCCAGCAGTCGGACAGTCTCCGCGGGCTACACCTTC. It translates to CASSRTVSAGYTF.

A single count supports this clone. V gene TRBV7-2 combines with J gene TRBJ2-7; 7 bases line up with TRBD1. Trimming cost V 5 bases and J 1 base; bases outside gene matches: 11. The germline V gene encodes CDR1 SGHTA and CDR2 FQGNSA. The CDR3 is made up of 16 amino acids. The CDR3 DNA is TGTGCCAGCAGCACAAGACAGGGAATTCCATCCTACGAGCAGTACTTC. The encoded protein is CASSTRQGIPSYEQYF.

The V and J genes are TRBV19 and TRBJ2-7; 7 bases match TRBD1. The CDR3 totals 16 residues. Germline CDR1 LNHDA, CDR2 SQIVND (reference sequence). Trimming cost V 0 bases and J 4 bases; bases outside gene matches: 9. CDR3 nucleotides: TGTGCCAGTAGTATAGACCCCAGGGACAGTAATTACGAGCAGTACTTC. It encodes CASSIDPRDSNYEQYF.

The chain carries TRBV19 and TRBJ2-3, with TRBD2 matching over 13 bases. Trimming removed 5 bases from V and 1 base from J; junction bases left unmatched: 3. This CDR3 is built from 16 residues. Germline V CDR1 and CDR2: LNHDA, SQIVND (reference sequence). CDR3 DNA: TGTGCCAGTAGTCCCGGACTAGCGGGGGGCACAGATACGCAGTATTTT. Encoded protein: CASSPGLAGGTDTQYF. Combining the CDR3 with reference TRBV19 and TRBJ2-3 gives the whole variable domain DGGITQSPKYLFRKEGQNVTLSCEQNLNHDAMYWYRQDPGQGLRLIYYSQIVNDFQKGDIAEGYSVSREKKESFPLTVTSAQKNPTAFYLCASSPGLAGGTDTQYFGPGTRLTVL.

This rearrangement joins TRBV12-5 to TRBJ1-5; D uncertain. The CDR3 extends over 13 amino acids. The V end lost 2 bases, the J end lost 6 bases, and 8 bases lay between the germline ends. Germline loops: CDR1 LGHNT, CDR2 FRNRAP. The CDR3 is CASGLPPSQPQHF. As DNA, the CDR3 is TGTGCTAGTGGTTTGCCCCCGAGTCAGCCCCAGCATTTT. Based on the CDR3 plus reference TRBV12-5 and TRBJ1-5, the full variable domain is DARVTQTPRHKVTEMGQEVTMRCQPILGHNTVFWYRQTMMQGLELLAYFRNRAPLDDSGMPKDRFSAEMPDATLATLKIQPSEPRDSAVYFCASGLPPSQPQHFGDGTRLSIL.

This clone was detected once. The gene calls are TRBV14 and TRBJ1-1, with D maybe TRBD1 (5 bases). Germline V CDR1 and CDR2: SGHDN, FVKESK. This CDR3 contains 14 residues. V was clipped by 0 bases and J by 0 bases, with 5 bases between them. The chain's CDR3 is CASSQETVNTEAFF. Written as DNA, the CDR3 is TGTGCCAGCAGCCAAGAGACAGTGAACACTGAAGCTTTCTTT.

The chain has TRBV6-5 and TRBJ2-3, with a possible D match to TRBD1 (7 bases). V was trimmed by 2 bases and J by 4 bases, leaving 13 bases between them. Germline V CDR1 and CDR2: MNHEY, SVGAGI. The CDR3 sequence is 15 residues long. DNA for the CDR3: TGTGCCAGCAGTTACGCAGGGGGAGGCCCAGATACGCAGTATTTT. Translating it yields CASSYAGGGPDTQYF.

The chain couples TRBV19 to TRBJ1-5; D remains unclear. CDR3 length equals 15 residues. Germline V gives CDR1 LNHDA, CDR2 SQIVND (reference sequence). The V gene lost 6 bases and the J gene lost 0 bases, with 12 bases spanning the gap. The CDR3 sequence: CASRTSLDSNQPQHF. The CDR3 DNA reads as TGTGCCAGTAGGACTTCCCTAGATAGCAATCAGCCCCAGCATTTT. Looking up the rest from reference TRBV19 and TRBJ1-5 gives the full variable domain: DGGITQSPKYLFRKEGQNVTLSCEQNLNHDAMYWYRQDPGQGLRLIYYSQIVNDFQKGDIAEGYSVSREKKESFPLTVTSAQKNPTAFYLCASRTSLDSNQPQHFGDGTRLSIL.

In its sample, this clone was seen a few times. The chain couples TRBV4-1 to TRBJ2-1; 12 bases map to TRBD1. Germline trimming cut 4 bases from V and 7 bases from J; bases unmatched to any gene: 5. CDR1 and CDR2 (germline): MGHRA, YSYEKL. This CDR3 region has 15 residues. The CDR3 loop reads CASSPGTGGANEQFF. For the CDR3, the DNA is TGCGCCAGCAGCCCCGGGACAGGGGGCGCGAATGAGCAGTTCTTC.

The J gene is TRBJ2-3, the V gene TRBV3-1 (or the pseudogene TRBV3-2); a possible D gene is TRBD2 (6 bases). This CDR3 contains 15 residues. CDR1 LGHDT and CDR2 YNNKEL come from the germline V gene (reference sequence). V lost 1 base and J lost 3, with 11 bases in between. This CDR3 reads CASSQVGGRTDTQYF. The CDR3 region has the DNA TGTGCCAGCAGCCAAGTGGGGGGTAGGACAGATACGCAGTATTTT.

This clone has only one observation. The rearrangement links TRBV7-9 to TRBJ2-3; either TRBD1 or TRBD2 may supply D (5 bases each). Trimming removed 5 bases from V and 15 bases from J, with 18 bases in between. CDR1 is SEHNR, CDR2 FQNEAQ, per germline (reference sequence). CDR3 length: 12 residues. Here the CDR3 reads CASSPTGTLEYF. In DNA form, the CDR3 reads TGTGCCAGCAGCCCCACCGGGACCCTGGAATATTTT.

J is TRBJ2-3 and V is TRBV9, with 10 bases matching TRBD2. Germline lookup yields CDR1 SGDLS and CDR2 YYNGEE. The CDR3 is made up of 14 amino acids. Trimming at V came to 4 bases and at J to 4 bases, leaving 3 bases not matched to a gene. The CDR3 sequence is CASSRAGGPDTQYF. The CDR3 DNA sequence: TGTGCCAGCAGCAGAGCGGGGGGGCCAGATACGCAGTATTTT.

The V gene is TRBV3-1 (or the pseudogene TRBV3-2), the J gene TRBJ1-1; D might be TRBD1 (5 bases). The CDR3 spans 14 residues. CDR1 LGHDT and CDR2 YNNKEL come from the germline V gene (reference sequence). Trimming took 1 base from V and 3 from J, leaving 9 bases between them. The CDR3 nucleotides are TGTGCCAGCAGCCAAGGGGCAGGGTACACTGAAGCTTTCTTT. Translating it yields CASSQGAGYTEAFF.